Sequencing of this T cell receptor (beta chain) was carried out in a study of T cell repertoires in cytomegalovirus infection. Overall study context: Signatures in public TCR beta sequences pointed to both CMV infection and matching HLA type. Overall study results and limits: HLA-C-restricted CMV-specific TCR beta clonotypes prevailed in the ex vivo response. Identification of carriers of CMV plus the relevant HLA was performed using cumulative public TCR beta family frequency.

This clonotype was seen ten or more times. Its target is unknown. TCRdb reprocessed the reads via MiXCR and lists one record per CDR3 protein. The sample carries under 300,000 distinct CDR3 sequences, about 12% recorded once. The germline V gene has CDR1 MDHEN and CDR2 SYDVKM. J gave up 4 bases and V 8 bases, and 11 bases lay outside the gene matches. This CDR3 has 15 amino acids. The TCR comes from a human donor in good health (CMV status not recorded). Some clones in this sample may be carry-over from other donors' samples. The chain is built from TRBV28 and TRBJ1-1; 9 bases agree with TRBD1. The sequenced sample was PBMCs. This CDR3 is CASGRDREETTEAFF. The CDR3 nucleotides are TGTGCCAGCGGCCGGGACAGGGAAGAGACCACTGAAGCTTTCTTT.